These 12 T cell receptor beta chains originate from one sample sequenced in a study of OX40 agonist ivuxolimab in advanced cancers. Sequencing was performed with immunoSEQ multiplex PCR; in TCRdb, only in-frame clones are kept and a portion is missing. Counted here are roughly 62,000 clones, 80% to 90% occurring once; the ten biggest clones make up 2.4%. The specimen comprised CD4+ or CD8+ T cells sorted from blood, sampled in a trial of the OX40 agonist ivuxolimab. The receptors originated from an adult with an advanced solid tumor such as melanoma, head and neck, liver or kidney cancer.

The chain employs TRBV5-1 and TRBJ1-5, with no clear D. Looked up from germline, CDR1 is SGHRS and CDR2 is YFSETQ. The V gene lost 0 bases and the J gene lost 4 bases, with 8 bases spanning the gap. This CDR3 region has 14 residues. As DNA, the CDR3 is TGCGCCAGCAGCTTGGCGGCTGGAAATCAGCCCCAGCATTTT. This sequence encodes CASSLAAGNQPQHF.

V and J are TRBV5-1 and TRBJ1-3; D remains unclear. The CDR3 runs to 17 residues. The V gene's germline CDR1 is SGHRS and CDR2 YFSETQ. V was shortened by 4 bases and J by 0 bases, with 17 bases between the two germline ends. CDR3 nucleotides: TGCGCCAGCAGCCCAGACCCCGGAGGAGGCTCTGGAAACACCATATATTTT. It yields the protein CASSPDPGGGSGNTIYF.

The V call is TRBV6-5, the J call TRBJ1-2; TRBD1 aligns across 8 bases. Germline CDR1 and CDR2: MNHEY and SVGAGI. The CDR3 spans 13 residues. J gave up 10 bases and V 2 bases, and 6 bases lay outside the gene matches. The CDR3 region has the DNA TGTGCCAGCAGTTACAATGGACAGGGCTACTACACCTTC. This sequence encodes CASSYNGQGYYTF.

The rearrangement links TRBV7-2 to TRBJ1-6; 9 bases match TRBD1. This CDR3 contains 15 residues. V trimming: 0 bases; J trimming: 11 bases; junction bases outside the gene matches: 5. The germline V gene encodes CDR1 SGHTA and CDR2 FQGNSA. CDR3 DNA: TGTGCCAGCAGCTTAGCCGACAGGGGGAGGGCACCCCTCCACTTT. Translation gives CASSLADRGRAPLHF.

This clone was found a few times. V gene TRBV5-4 combines with J gene TRBJ2-7; D is unclear. V was pared by 0 bases and J by 3 bases, with 10 bases between. The CDR3 contains 14 residues. The germline V gene encodes CDR1 SGHNT and CDR2 YYREEE (reference sequence). Here the CDR3 reads CASSLEAKSYEQYF. CDR3 DNA sequence: TGTGCCAGCAGCTTGGAGGCCAAGAGCTACGAGCAGTACTTC.

The CDR3 here is CASTKAPTGGTYGYTF. In DNA form, the CDR3 reads TGTGCCAGCACCAAGGCCCCGACAGGTGGGACCTATGGCTACACCTTC. This chain connects TRBV6-6 to TRBJ1-2; the D gene is possibly TRBD1 (6 bases). Germline V gene sequence: CDR1 MNHNY, CDR2 SVGAGI (reference sequence). V lost 7 bases and J 4 bases, leaving 22 bases between the germline ends. CDR3 length equals 16 residues.

The V gene is TRBV7-8, the J gene TRBJ2-1; D could derive from TRBD1 or TRBD2 (6 bases each). The V end was cut by 3 bases, the J end by 15 bases, with 12 bases between. Germline V CDR1 and CDR2: SGHVS, FQNEAQ. The CDR3 is made up of 11 amino acids. The CDR3 region has the DNA TGTGCCAGCAGCTTTAACAGGGAGGCGTTCTTC. This codes for CASSFNREAFF.

This clone was seen once. The V call is TRBV5-1, the J call TRBJ1-5; D is perhaps TRBD1 (5 bases). The V end lost 1 base, the J end lost 6 bases, and 11 bases lay between the germline ends. In germline, CDR1 is SGHRS, CDR2 YFSETQ. CDR3 size: 14 residues. This CDR3 reads CASSLIQGSQPQHF. CDR3 DNA sequence: TGCGCCAGCAGCTTGATCCAGGGAAGTCAGCCCCAGCATTTT.

The chain links TRBV7-9 to TRBJ2-1; D remains ambiguous. The V gene's germline CDR1 is SEHNR and CDR2 FQNEAQ (reference sequence). CDR3 size: 11 residues. The V and J ends lost 1 base and 5 bases respectively, with 0 bases between them. CDR3 protein: CASSLDNEQFF. CDR3 DNA sequence: TGTGCCAGCAGCTTAGACAATGAGCAGTTCTTC.

The chain uses TRBV27 and TRBJ2-6, with 7 bases matching TRBD1. The V segment lost 6 bases and the J segment 0 bases; nucleotides outside the gene matches: 2. The germline V gene encodes CDR1 MNHEY and CDR2 SMNVEV (reference sequence). CDR3 size: 15 residues. The CDR3 DNA sequence: TGTGCCAGCAGGACAGGGATCTCTGGGGCCAACGTCCTGACTTTC. Translated: CASRTGISGANVLTF.

The chain combines TRBV21-1 with TRBJ2-2; TRBD1, the table's D call, was not compared with the DNA. TRBV21-1 is tagged as a pseudogene. The CDR3 spans 19 residues. CDR3 amino acids: CASSKAGTGGNQVTGELFF. For the CDR3, the DNA is TGTGCCAGCAGCAAAGCTGGGACAGGGGGGAATCAAGTCACCGGGGAGCTGTTTTTT.

V usage is TRBV14 and J usage is TRBJ1-1, with TRBD1 as a possible D gene (6 bases). The V and J ends lost 0 bases and 12 bases respectively, with 14 bases between them. There are 13 residues in the CDR3. Germline loops: CDR1 SGHDN, CDR2 FVKESK. CDR3 protein: CASSQDIGTSPFF. The CDR3 coding sequence is TGTGCCAGCAGCCAAGATATCGGGACAAGTCCTTTCTTT. The full variable domain, in which reference TRBV14 and TRBJ1-1 provide the parts outside the CDR3, is EAGVTQFPSHSVIEKGQTVTLRCDPISGHDNLYWYRRVMGKEIKFLLHFVKESKQDESGMPNNRFLAERTGGTYSTLKVQPAELEDSGVYFCASSQDIGTSPFFGQGTRLTVV.